The rows below give T cell receptor beta chains drawn from one sample of a study of glioma-infiltrating T cells after dendritic cell vaccination. The protocol was immunoSEQ multiplex PCR, while the TCRdb copy is restricted to in-frame clones and leaves out a portion. Seen here are about 82,000 clones, around 90% observed once, and the top ten hold approximately 3.2%. The sample was blood, taken before dendritic cell vaccination. The receptors come from a human donor with glioblastoma. The CDR3 runs from the conserved cysteine through the conserved F or W. A D gene is named only where the DNA matches it firmly. For some rows the clone size is stated as once, few or many, or as a class when expanded; others skip it.

d_gene: .; abundance: .; v_gene: TRBV6-6; j_gene: TRBJ1-2; CDR3nt: TGTGCCAGCACGGGAGCCTATGGCTACACCTTC; CDR3aa: CASTGAYGYTF
d_gene: .; abundance: .; v_gene: TRBV6-5; j_gene: TRBJ2-4; CDR3nt: TGTGCCAGCAGTCTGGCGGGAATAGCCAAAAACATTCAGTACTTC; CDR3aa: CASSLAGIAKNIQYF
d_gene: .; abundance: .; v_gene: TRBV5-1; j_gene: TRBJ2-7; CDR3nt: TGCGCCAGCAGGTCTACAGGGACGTACGAGCAGTACTTC; CDR3aa: CASRSTGTYEQYF
d_gene: TRBD1; abundance: .; v_gene: TRBV14; j_gene: TRBJ1-2; CDR3nt: TGTGCCAGCAGCCAACTGGGGCCGGGACAGGGGCACGATGGCTACACCTTC; CDR3aa: CASSQLGPGQGHDGYTF
d_gene: TRBD1; abundance: .; v_gene: TRBV7-9; j_gene: TRBJ2-4; CDR3nt: TGTGCCAGCAGCGGCGGACAGGGGATGGTAAACATTCAGTACTTC; CDR3aa: CASSGGQGMVNIQYF
d_gene: TRBD2; abundance: .; v_gene: TRBV7-2; j_gene: TRBJ2-2; CDR3nt: TGTGCCAGCAGCTTAGGGTGGCTAGCGGGAGAGTACACCGGGGAGCTGTTTTTT; CDR3aa: CASSLGWLAGEYTGELFF
d_gene: TRBD1; abundance: .; v_gene: TRBV6-5; j_gene: TRBJ2-7; CDR3nt: TGTGCCAGCAGCAAATCGGGACAGGCCTCCTACGAGCAGTACTTC; CDR3aa: CASSKSGQASYEQYF
d_gene: .; abundance: .; v_gene: TRBV29-1; j_gene: TRBJ1-5; CDR3nt: TGCAGCGTTGAACTCCAGGGAGGGCAGCCCCAGCATTTT; CDR3aa: CSVELQGGQPQHF
d_gene: .; abundance: .; v_gene: TRBV30; j_gene: TRBJ1-1; CDR3nt: TGTGCCTGGAGTGAGGGGGGGCGCGGAACTGAAGCTTTCTTT; CDR3aa: CAWSEGGRGTEAFF
d_gene: TRBD2; abundance: .; v_gene: TRBV27; j_gene: TRBJ2-7; CDR3nt: TGTGCCAGCAGTCCGGGACTAGCGGGAATGTACGAGCAGTACTTC; CDR3aa: CASSPGLAGMYEQYF
d_gene: .; abundance: .; v_gene: TRBV27; j_gene: TRBJ2-1; CDR3nt: TGTGCCAGCAGCCCTTCTCGTATGCGGGACTACAATGAGCAGTTCTTC; CDR3aa: CASSPSRMRDYNEQFF
d_gene: .; abundance: .; v_gene: TRBV5-1; j_gene: TRBJ1-1; CDR3nt: TGCGCCAGCAGCCAAGGGGAAGTGACTGAAGCTTTCTTT; CDR3aa: CASSQGEVTEAFF
d_gene: TRBD2; abundance: .; v_gene: TRBV5-1; j_gene: TRBJ2-7; CDR3nt: TGCGCCAGCAGCTTGGAGTTGGGACTAGCGGGAGGTGAGCAGTACTTC; CDR3aa: CASSLELGLAGGEQYF
d_gene: .; abundance: .; v_gene: TRBV13; j_gene: TRBJ2-5; CDR3nt: TGTGCCAGCAGCTTTCCTAGTAGAGCAGAGACCCAGTACTTC; CDR3aa: CASSFPSRAETQYF
d_gene: .; abundance: .; v_gene: TRBV4-1; j_gene: TRBJ1-2; CDR3nt: TGCGCCAGCAGCCCCCCCACAGGGAATGTAGGGGGCTACACCTTC; CDR3aa: CASSPPTGNVGGYTF
d_gene: .; abundance: .; v_gene: TRBV5-1; j_gene: TRBJ1-4; CDR3nt: TGCGCCAGCAGCGGACGTACAGGATCAACTAATGAAAAACTGTTTTTT; CDR3aa: CASSGRTGSTNEKLFF
d_gene: TRBD1; abundance: .; v_gene: TRBV27; j_gene: TRBJ1-4; CDR3nt: TGTGCCAGCAGTCCGGGCCTGACAGGGGATGAAAAACTGTTTTTT; CDR3aa: CASSPGLTGDEKLFF
d_gene: TRBD1; abundance: .; v_gene: TRBV5-1; j_gene: TRBJ1-6; CDR3nt: TGCGCCAGCAGCCTCTCCGGACAGGGAAATTCACCCCTCCACTTT; CDR3aa: CASSLSGQGNSPLHF
d_gene: .; abundance: .; v_gene: TRBV5-4; j_gene: TRBJ2-2; CDR3nt: TGTGCCAGCAGCTTGGTAGGAGAGACCACCGGGGAGCTGTTTTTT; CDR3aa: CASSLVGETTGELFF
d_gene: TRBD2; abundance: few; v_gene: TRBV15; j_gene: TRBJ2-3; CDR3nt: TGTGCCACCAGCAGAGATAAAGCGGGGGAAAGAGATACGCAGTATTTT; CDR3aa: CATSRDKAGERDTQYF
d_gene: TRBD1; abundance: .; v_gene: TRBV30; j_gene: TRBJ2-1; CDR3nt: TGTGCCTGGGGGTCGGGACAGGGGGCCGACAATGAGCAGTTCTTC; CDR3aa: CAWGSGQGADNEQFF
d_gene: TRBD1; abundance: .; v_gene: TRBV2; j_gene: TRBJ1-2; CDR3nt: TGTGCCAGCAGTTCCAGGACAGGAGATAACTATGGCTACACCTTC; CDR3aa: CASSSRTGDNYGYTF
d_gene: .; abundance: .; v_gene: TRBV5-6; j_gene: TRBJ2-1; CDR3nt: TGTGCCAGCAGCTTACAGGACAATGAGCAGTTCTTC; CDR3aa: CASSLQDNEQFF
d_gene: .; abundance: few; v_gene: TRBV18; j_gene: TRBJ1-2; CDR3nt: TGTGCCAGCTCACCACCGTTGTCAGGTCAATATGGCTACACCTTC; CDR3aa: CASSPPLSGQYGYTF
d_gene: TRBD2; abundance: once; v_gene: TRBV18; j_gene: TRBJ2-7; CDR3nt: TGTGCCAGCTCACCGCGGGGGTACGATCCCTACGAGCAGTACTTC; CDR3aa: CASSPRGYDPYEQYF
d_gene: .; abundance: .; v_gene: TRBV7-3; j_gene: TRBJ1-1; CDR3nt: TGTGCCAGCAGCTTAAAAGCGGTGAACACTGAAGCTTTCTTT; CDR3aa: CASSLKAVNTEAFF
d_gene: .; abundance: once; v_gene: TRBV25-1; j_gene: TRBJ1-4; CDR3nt: TGTGCCAGCAGTGCCCTCCTTTTGACAGCCGGGAATGAAAAACTGTTTTTT; CDR3aa: CASSALLLTAGNEKLFF
d_gene: TRBD2; abundance: .; v_gene: TRBV11-3; j_gene: TRBJ2-1; CDR3nt: TGTGCCAGCACCTTAGGGAGGGCTAGCGGAGGATTAGAGCAGTTCTTC; CDR3aa: CASTLGRASGGLEQFF
d_gene: .; abundance: .; v_gene: TRBV6-4; j_gene: TRBJ2-2; CDR3nt: TGTGCCAGCAGTGACGTGGGGGGGCCCGGCACCGGGGAGCTGTTTTTT; CDR3aa: CASSDVGGPGTGELFF
d_gene: .; abundance: .; v_gene: TRBV10-3; j_gene: TRBJ1-1; CDR3nt: TGTGCCATCAGTGAGCAAACAGGGATATTCACTGAAGCTTTCTTT; CDR3aa: CAISEQTGIFTEAFF
d_gene: .; abundance: .; v_gene: TRBV18; j_gene: TRBJ2-3; CDR3nt: TGTGCCAGCTCACCAAGTTCAGGGTTAAGCACAGATACGCAGTATTTT; CDR3aa: CASSPSSGLSTDTQYF
d_gene: .; abundance: few; v_gene: TRBV5-5; j_gene: TRBJ1-4; CDR3nt: TGTGCCAGCAGCCTACAGGGAGGGAAACTGTTTTTT; CDR3aa: CASSLQGGKLFF
d_gene: TRBD2; abundance: once; v_gene: TRBV9; j_gene: TRBJ2-1; CDR3nt: TGTGCCAGCAGCCCCCTAGCGGGAGAGCAGTTCTTC; CDR3aa: CASSPLAGEQFF
d_gene: TRBD2; abundance: .; v_gene: TRBV27; j_gene: TRBJ2-1; CDR3nt: TGTGCCAGCAGGGGGGGGGAAAGCTCCTACAATGAGCAGTTCTTC; CDR3aa: CASRGGESSYNEQFF
d_gene: TRBD1; abundance: .; v_gene: TRBV5-5; j_gene: TRBJ1-2; CDR3nt: TGTGCCAGCAGCCCTGCCCCTACAGGGGGCATACTTGGCTACACCTTC; CDR3aa: CASSPAPTGGILGYTF
d_gene: .; abundance: .; v_gene: TRBV2; j_gene: TRBJ2-5; CDR3nt: TGTGCCAGCAGTGCAAGCGGGCAGTTCCAAGAGACCCAGTACTTC; CDR3aa: CASSASGQFQETQYF
d_gene: .; abundance: .; v_gene: TRBV9; j_gene: TRBJ2-1; CDR3nt: TGTGCCAGCAGCGTAGAGGCGGGTACCCCCTACAATGAGCAGTTCTTC; CDR3aa: CASSVEAGTPYNEQFF
d_gene: TRBD1; abundance: .; v_gene: TRBV10-1; j_gene: TRBJ2-7; CDR3nt: TGCGCCAGCAGTATTGCTTTTAGAGGGACAGGGACCTACGAGCAGTACTTC; CDR3aa: CASSIAFRGTGTYEQYF
d_gene: .; abundance: .; v_gene: TRBV5-8; j_gene: TRBJ2-1; CDR3nt: TGTGCCAGCAGCGGGGGGACTTCCTACAATGAGCAGTTCTTC; CDR3aa: CASSGGTSYNEQFF
d_gene: .; abundance: once; v_gene: TRBV7-2; j_gene: TRBJ2-1; CDR3nt: TGTGCCAGCAGCTTCCGAGGGAGAGCGGACAATGAGCAGTTCTTC; CDR3aa: CASSFRGRADNEQFF
d_gene: .; abundance: .; v_gene: TRBV18; j_gene: TRBJ2-5; CDR3nt: TGTGCCAGCTCAGCCCTAGAGGGAGGGACCCAGTACTTC; CDR3aa: CASSALEGGTQYF
d_gene: TRBD1; abundance: .; v_gene: TRBV30; j_gene: TRBJ1-6; CDR3nt: TGTGCCTGGAGTGTCGAAAGACAGGGTAATAATTCCCCCCTCCACTTT; CDR3aa: CAWSVERQGNNSPLHF
d_gene: TRBD2; abundance: .; v_gene: TRBV5-6; j_gene: TRBJ2-2; CDR3nt: TGTGCCAGCAGCTCCTTAGCGGCGGGGGACACCGGGGAGCTGTTTTTT; CDR3aa: CASSSLAAGDTGELFF
d_gene: .; abundance: .; v_gene: TRBV4-1; j_gene: TRBJ1-5; CDR3nt: TGCGCCAGCAGCCAAGGGGCGCAGGGTATCGATCAGCCCCAGCATTTT; CDR3aa: CASSQGAQGIDQPQHF
d_gene: TRBD1; abundance: few; v_gene: TRBV11-2; j_gene: TRBJ2-3; CDR3nt: TGTGCCAGCAGCTTAGATCAGGGGGCAACAGATACGCAGTATTTT; CDR3aa: CASSLDQGATDTQYF